These 13 T cell receptor beta chains came from one sample sequenced in a study of T-cell reconstitution after alpha-beta-depleted transplantation in children. The authors prepared the TCRbeta library with unique molecular identifiers. MiXCR, applied by TCRdb to the PCR reads, yields one record per CDR3 protein. Of some 830,000 distinct CDR3 sequences in the sample, approximately 15% are singletons; the top ten hold around 5.3%. The sample was PBMCs, mostly from graft donor cells, taken 360 days after TCRalphabeta/CD19-depleted stem cell transplant. Every receptor here comes from a male patient aged 10-17 years who had a stem cell transplant for acute lymphoblastic leukemia, so the T cells may come from the graft donor.

A few counts support this clonotype. The V gene is TRBV7-6, the J gene TRBJ1-3; D gene ambiguous. This CDR3 is built from 16 residues. Germline V CDR1 and CDR2: SGHVS, FNYEAQ. The V end was cut by 2 bases, the J end by 2 bases, with 13 bases between. The CDR3 spells CASSLRVDRAGNTIYF. The CDR3 DNA sequence: TGTGCCAGCAGCTTACGCGTCGACCGAGCTGGAAACACCATATATTTT.

CDR3 region: CASSSLVSGSNNTQYF. The CDR3 DNA follows: TGTGCCAGCAGTTCCCTGGTGAGCGGGAGCAATAATACGCAGTATTTT. The rearrangement uses TRBV12-3 or TRBV12-4 and TRBJ2-3; 8 positions agree with TRBD2. The J segment lost 7 bases and the V segment lost 4 bases, leaving 13 bases of the junction unmatched. CDR3 length equals 16 residues.

This clonotype was counted only a few times. V and J are TRBV4-1 and TRBJ2-7, with 7 nucleotides matching TRBD2. The CDR3 extends over 18 amino acids. Germline assignment: CDR1 MGHRA and CDR2 YSYEKL. The J segment lost 4 bases and the V segment lost 1 base, leaving 16 bases of the junction unmatched. CDR3 in DNA: TGCGCCAGCAGCCAAGTGGAGGATTTAGCCGTCGGGGGGTACGAGCAGTACTTC. Protein: CASSQVEDLAVGGYEQYF.

V and J are TRBV18 and TRBJ2-7, with 12 bases fitting TRBD1. The J segment lost 6 bases and the V segment lost 0 bases, leaving 6 bases of the junction unmatched. This CDR3 is built from 16 residues. Per germline, CDR1 KGHSH and CDR2 LQKENI. The CDR3 is CASSPPPGQGAGEQYF. The CDR3, as DNA: TGTGCCAGCTCACCACCGCCGGGACAGGGGGCTGGCGAGCAGTACTTC.

With respect to this clonotype: Since no conserved phenylalanine or tryptophan closes the CDR3, a read error is the likely cause. The chain joins TRBV20-1 to TRBJ1-1, with a tentative D call TRBD1 (6 bases). This CDR3 comprises 14 residues. V shed 5 bases and J shed 1 base, with 14 bases lying between them. The V gene's germline CDR1 is DFQATT and CDR2 SNEGSKA (reference sequence). CDR3 nucleotides: TGCAGTGCTTGTCCCGGGACACCGAACACTGAAGCTTTCTGT. This translates into CSACPGTPNTEAFC.

A few counts support this clonotype. V and J are TRBV10-2 and TRBJ1-1; the match to TRBD1 covers 7 bases. The CDR3 sequence is 12 residues long. V trimming: 7 bases; J trimming: 6 bases; junction bases outside the gene matches: 5. Germline V gene data show CDR1 as WSHSY and CDR2 as SAAADI. The CDR3 loop reads CASNRQGPEAFF. The CDR3 nucleotides read TGCGCCAGCAACCGACAGGGTCCTGAAGCTTTCTTT.

This clonotype has only a few counts. The chain employs TRBV7-7 and TRBJ2-5; D is uncertain. CDR3 length: 13 residues. From germline, CDR1 is SSHAT and CDR2 FNYEAQ (reference sequence). V was cut by 6 bases and J by 5 bases, with 13 bases left in between. The DNA of the CDR3 is TGTGCCAGCAGTCGCGACCCAAGGGAGACCCAGTACTTC. Amino acid sequence: CASSRDPRETQYF.

The chain combines TRBV13 with TRBJ2-7; 9 bases agree with TRBD1. Looked up from germline, CDR1 is PRHDT and CDR2 is FYEKMQ (reference sequence). J was trimmed by 0 bases and V by 4 bases; bases with no gene match: 10. This CDR3 region has 17 residues. The CDR3 spells CASSYFAGTGSSYEQYF. The DNA for the CDR3 is TGTGCCAGCAGCTATTTCGCCGGGACAGGGAGCTCCTACGAGCAGTACTTC.

This clonotype was seen a few times. The chain joins TRBV20-1 to TRBJ1-5; D possibly corresponds to TRBD1 (6 bases). Germline CDR1 reads DFQATT; CDR2 reads SNEGSKA (reference sequence). Trimming stripped 2 bases from V and 2 bases from J, with 16 bases between. The CDR3 is made up of 16 amino acids. The CDR3 here is CSARPPTGHGNQPQHF. CDR3 DNA sequence: TGCAGTGCTAGACCCCCGACAGGTCATGGCAATCAGCCCCAGCATTTT.

Only a few counts were recorded for this clonotype. V is TRBV29-1 and J is TRBJ2-3, with TRBD2 matching over 7 bases. J lost 4 bases, V lost 1 base, and 5 bases had no gene match. The CDR3 loop spans 14 amino acids. The germline gives CDR1 SQVTM, CDR2 ANQGSEA. CDR3 in amino acids: CSVEAGGGPDTQYF. CDR3 bases: TGCAGCGTTGAAGCGGGAGGCGGCCCAGATACGCAGTATTTT.

This clonotype was counted a few times. The V gene is TRBV29-1, the J gene TRBJ2-3; D uncertain. Trimming took 6 bases from V and 2 from J, leaving 15 bases between them. There are 14 residues in the CDR3. Germline V gene lookup returns CDR1 SQVTM and CDR2 ANQGSEA. CDR3 sequence (DNA): TGCAGCGTAGCATTAGCTTTTTACACAGATACGCAGTATTTT. Its translation is CSVALAFYTDTQYF.

This clonotype was recorded a few times. The CDR3 bases are TGTGCCACCAGCCCCGACAGGGCGGGCGTCTACGAGCAGTACTTC. Encoded protein: CATSPDRAGVYEQYF. This chain uses TRBV15 with TRBJ2-7; 7 bases align to TRBD1. The CDR3 runs to 15 residues. Trimming removed 5 bases from V and 3 bases from J; junction bases left unmatched: 10. CDR1 is LNHNV and CDR2 is YYDKDF in the germline V gene (reference sequence).

J is TRBJ2-2 and V is TRBV30; TRBD1 aligns across 7 bases. This CDR3 spans 15 amino acids. Germline values: CDR1 GTSNPN, CDR2 SVGIG (reference sequence). The junction had 7 bases not matched to a gene; V was cut back by 2 bases and J by 4 bases. CDR3 DNA: TGTGCCTGGAGTCCGGACAGGTGCAGCACCGGGGAGCTGTTTTTT. This codes for CAWSPDRCSTGELFF. Looking up the rest from reference TRBV30 and TRBJ2-2 gives the full variable domain: SQTIHQWPATLVQPVGSPLSLECTVEGTSNPNLYWYRQAAGRGLQLLFYSVGIGQISSEVPQNLSASRPQDRQFILSSKKLLLSDSGFYLCAWSPDRCSTGELFFGEGSRLTVL.